These 32 T cell receptor beta chains share one sample of origin, sequenced in a study of T-cell reconstitution after alpha-beta-depleted transplantation in children. General study results and limits: From newly produced T cells came most of the T-cell counts and diversity one year after transplant.

Unique molecular identifiers tagged the TCRbeta library. TCRdb itself ran the PCR reads through MiXCR, one entry per CDR3 protein. The sample contains approximately 300,000 distinct CDR3 sequences, just over 7.5% of which appear only once. These receptors' targets are unknown. Source: peripheral blood, taken 360 days after TCRalphabeta/CD19-depleted stem cell transplant. The receptors come from a female patient aged 2-10 years who had a stem cell transplant for Fanconi anemia, so the T cells may come from the graft donor.

Many counts were recorded for this clonotype. The chain links TRBV21-1 to TRBJ2-7; TRBD2, the table's D call, lacks a check against the DNA. TRBV21-1 counts as a pseudogene. There are 16 residues in the CDR3. Here the CDR3 DNA reads TGTGCCAGCAGCAAAAGAAGAGGGGAACAAGCGGTAGAGCAGTACTTC. It yields the protein CASSKRRGEQAVEQYF.

This clonotype was counted between two and nine times. This chain links TRBV5-5 with TRBJ2-3; 7 nucleotides line up with TRBD2. CDR3 size: 16 residues. Germline CDR1 reads SGHKS; CDR2 reads YYEKEE (reference sequence). The junction had 5 bases not matched to a gene; V was cut back by 0 bases and J by 1 base. CDR3 residues: CASSLGEGWGTDTQYF. The CDR3 bases are TGTGCCAGCAGCTTGGGGGAGGGTTGGGGCACAGATACGCAGTATTTT.

This clonotype has at least ten counts. The gene calls are TRBV28 and TRBJ2-1; D possibly matches TRBD1 or TRBD2 (5 bases each). Germline CDR1 MDHEN, CDR2 SYDVKM. V was shortened by 5 bases and J by 6 bases, with 23 bases between the two germline ends. The CDR3 runs 17 residues. In nucleotides, the CDR3 is TGTGCCAGCAGTGATCCCCCCGGGGCTCCGGTCGGCAATGAGCAGTTCTTC. It translates to CASSDPPGAPVGNEQFF.

This clonotype was detected a few times. This chain joins TRBV4-3 and TRBJ1-2; the D gene is possibly TRBD1 (6 bases). The CDR3 has 16 amino acids. CDR1 and CDR2 (germline): LGHNA, YSLEER. V was cut by 0 bases and J by 3 bases, with 14 bases left in between. The DNA of the CDR3 is TGCGCCAGCAGCCAAGACTCCTCCCCAGGGGACTATGGCTACACCTTC. This gives the protein CASSQDSSPGDYGYTF.

This clonotype was seen ten or more times. This chain uses TRBV29-1 with TRBJ2-7; TRBD2 matches 8 bases. Per germline, CDR1 SQVTM and CDR2 ANQGSEA. Losses at the gene ends were 4 bases for V and 3 bases for J; bases not matched to a gene: 8. The CDR3 totals 14 residues. CDR3 protein: CSVGGAGAHYEQYF. The CDR3 DNA sequence: TGCAGCGTTGGAGGAGCGGGGGCCCACTACGAGCAGTACTTC.

V is TRBV5-5 and J is TRBJ2-5; D unresolved. Looked up from germline, CDR1 is SGHKS and CDR2 is YYEKEE (reference sequence). V lost 4 bases and J 5 bases, leaving 12 bases between the germline ends. This CDR3 has 13 amino acids. The CDR3 DNA sequence: TGTGCCAGCAGCCCCCCCCTAGGGGAGACCCAGTACTTC. This encodes CASSPPLGETQYF. The full variable domain, in which reference TRBV5-5 and TRBJ2-5 provide the parts outside the CDR3, is DAGVTQSPTHLIKTRGQQVTLRCSPISGHKSVSWYQQVLGQGPQFIFQYYEKEERGRGNFPDRFSARQFPNYSSELNVNALLLGDSALYLCASSPPLGETQYFGPGTRLLVL.

This clonotype has a count of ten or more. CDR3 protein: CASSLSGQNYNEQFF. The CDR3 coding sequence is TGTGCCAGCAGCTTATCGGGACAAAACTACAATGAGCAGTTCTTC. This chain connects TRBV7-6 to TRBJ2-1; D possibly corresponds to TRBD1 (6 bases). The V end was cut by 2 bases, the J end by 3 bases, with 11 bases between. Germline lookup yields CDR1 SGHVS and CDR2 FNYEAQ. The CDR3 runs 15 residues. The complete variable domain, with remaining parts taken from reference TRBV7-6 and TRBJ2-1, reads GAGVSQSPRYKVTKRGQDVALRCDPISGHVSLYWYRQALGQGPEFLTYFNYEAQQDKSGLPNDRFSAERPEGSISTLTIQRTEQRDSAMYRCASSLSGQNYNEQFFGPGTRLTVL.

The J gene is TRBJ2-1, the V gene TRBV7-9; 10 positions agree with TRBD1. The CDR3 spans 17 residues. The germline V gene encodes CDR1 SEHNR and CDR2 FQNEAQ (reference sequence). With 5 bases clipped from V and 4 bases from J, the junction kept 11 bases outside the gene matches. The CDR3 bases are TGTGCCAGCAGCCCCCACTACCGGGACAGGGGATACAATGAGCAGTTCTTC. It is translated as CASSPHYRDRGYNEQFF.

This clonotype was picked up many times. V gene TRBV6-2 or TRBV6-3 combines with J gene TRBJ1-5; the D is unclear. The germline CDR1 and CDR2 sequences are MNHEY and SVGEGT. Trimming pared 5 bases from V and 7 bases from J, leaving 21 bases between. The CDR3 is 16 amino acids. In DNA, the CDR3 is TGTGCCAGCAGTCGCTCCCGGGTCTCCCCGGAGCAGCCCCAGCATTTT. Residues: CASSRSRVSPEQPQHF.

A few counts support this clonotype. V usage is TRBV5-1 and J usage is TRBJ1-1, with 8 nucleotides matching TRBD1. The CDR3 length is 15 residues. Germline CDR1 is SGHRS and CDR2 is YFSETQ. The junction had 6 bases not matched to a gene; V was cut back by 5 bases and J by 0 bases. In DNA, the CDR3 is TGCGCCAGCAGTAGGACAGGGAACATGAACACTGAAGCTTTCTTT. Translation: CASSRTGNMNTEAFF.

This clonotype was counted many times. This chain uses TRBV5-5 with TRBJ2-7, with D possibly matching TRBD2 (5 bases). Germline V gives CDR1 SGHKS, CDR2 YYEKEE (reference sequence). The CDR3 sequence is 15 residues long. Trimming cost V 4 bases and J 2 bases, with 16 bases left between them. The CDR3 region has the DNA TGTGCCAGCAGCCTCGCCGTTAGAGGGCCCTACGAGCAGTACGTC. This translates into CASSLAVRGPYEQYV.

This clonotype was seen at least ten times. V usage is TRBV6-6 and J usage is TRBJ2-7; tentatively, D is TRBD2 (5 bases). The V gene's germline CDR1 is MNHNY and CDR2 SVGAGI (reference sequence). Deletions cut 6 bases from V and 4 bases from J, with 13 bases between. The CDR3 runs to 13 residues. The CDR3 is CASSLGAMYEQYF. In DNA, the CDR3 is TGTGCCAGCAGCCTGGGAGCTATGTACGAGCAGTACTTC.

The table lists this clonotype with many counts. The chain has TRBV5-1 and TRBJ1-2, with D tentatively TRBD1 (5 bases). This CDR3 spans 15 amino acids. V was clipped by 4 bases and J by 0 bases, with 13 bases between them. In germline, CDR1 is SGHRS, CDR2 YFSETQ. The CDR3 sequence: CASSGRTGPNYGYTF. For the CDR3, the DNA is TGCGCCAGCAGCGGACGGACGGGACCTAACTATGGCTACACCTTC.

This clonotype was seen repeatedly, ten times or more. The chain has TRBV15 and TRBJ2-5; D call uncertain. The ends were cut back, 1 base at V and 0 bases at J, with 12 bases in the middle. The germline V gene encodes CDR1 LNHNV and CDR2 YYDKDF (reference sequence). The CDR3 runs to 16 residues. CDR3 DNA sequence: TGTGCCACCAGCAGAGTATTGATCGGGTACCAAGAGACCCAGTACTTC. Translation gives CATSRVLIGYQETQYF. Together with reference TRBV15 and TRBJ2-5, the CDR3 gives the full variable domain: DAMVIQNPRYQVTQFGKPVTLSCSQTLNHNVMYWYQQKSSQAPKLLFHYYDKDFNNEADTPDNFQSRRPNTSFCFLDIRSPGLGDTAMYLCATSRVLIGYQETQYFGPGTRLLVL.

A word on this clonotype: A single base separates this from a much larger clone, so it may be a read error. J is TRBJ2-3 and V is TRBV3-1; 13 bases fit TRBD2. The germline V gene encodes CDR1 LGHDT and CDR2 YNNKEL (reference sequence). The CDR3 runs to 18 residues. Here the CDR3 DNA reads TGTGCCTGCAGCCAAGAGTTACTAGCGGGGGGGACCACAGATACGCAGTATTTT. Translating gives CACSQELLAGGTTDTQYF.

There are many counts of this clonotype. The chain combines TRBV27 with TRBJ2-7, with 7 nucleotides matching TRBD2. J lost 2 bases, V lost 0 bases, and 1 base had no gene match. Germline V gives CDR1 MNHEY, CDR2 SMNVEV (reference sequence). CDR3 length equals 14 residues. CDR3 sequence (DNA): TGTGCCAGCAGTTTATCCGGGAGGACCTACGAGCAGTACTTC. Its translation: CASSLSGRTYEQYF.

In this sample, this clonotype turned up many times. The CDR3 protein is CASSKISSYNEQFF. Written as DNA, the CDR3 is TGTGCCAGCAGCAAGATAAGCTCCTACAATGAGCAGTTCTTC. This rearrangement joins TRBV12-3 or TRBV12-4 to TRBJ2-1; D not certain. CDR3 length: 14 amino acids. Trimming pared 6 bases from V and 0 bases from J, leaving 9 bases between.

This rearrangement joins TRBV27 to TRBJ1-6; 8 bases line up with TRBD1. With V trimmed by 3 bases and J by 9 bases, 1 base remained unmatched. Germline CDR1 is MNHEY and CDR2 is SMNVEV (reference sequence). The CDR3 covers 13 residues. The CDR3 sequence is CASSFDRGSPLHF. The CDR3 bases are TGTGCCAGCAGTTTCGACAGGGGTTCACCCCTCCACTTT.

Only a few counts were recorded for this clonotype. The rearrangement links TRBV28 to TRBJ2-2, with D possibly TRBD2 on 5 matching bases. Germline V CDR1 and CDR2: MDHEN, SYDVKM. Between the trimmed V and J ends, which lost 6 bases and 6 bases, there was a span of 17 bases. The CDR3 has 15 residues. This chain's CDR3 is CASSLHRDPPGELFF. In DNA form, the CDR3 reads TGTGCCAGCAGCTTGCACCGGGATCCCCCCGGGGAGCTGTTTTTT.

This chain connects TRBV5-4 to TRBJ1-6, with D tentatively TRBD1 (5 bases). The CDR3 totals 17 residues. V gave up 0 bases and J gave up 10 bases, with 20 bases separating them. Germline V CDR1 and CDR2: SGHNT, YYREEE (reference sequence). CDR3 loop: CASSLGGPARVASPLHF. CDR3 DNA: TGTGCCAGCAGCTTGGGGGGACCGGCCAGGGTCGCATCACCCCTCCACTTT.

This clonotype was found many times. The rearrangement joins TRBV15 to TRBJ2-1; 9 positions agree with TRBD2. The CDR3 spans 15 residues. CDR1 is LNHNV, CDR2 YYDKDF, per germline (reference sequence). The J segment lost 4 bases and the V segment lost 5 bases, leaving 6 bases of the junction unmatched. CDR3 DNA: TGTGCCACCAGCTGGTGGACTAGCGTGTACAATGAGCAGTTCTTC. It encodes CATSWWTSVYNEQFF.

This clonotype came up many times. This CDR3 is CASSRNLLGHIQYF. CDR3 nucleotides: TGCGCCAGCAGCCGCAATCTCTTAGGCCACATTCAGTACTTC. The chain links TRBV4-3 to TRBJ2-4, with D unclear. Germline-derived CDR1 and CDR2 are LGHNA and YSLEER. Trimming stripped 4 bases from V and 8 bases from J, with 15 bases between. This CDR3 has 14 residues.

Only a few counts were recorded for this clonotype. The V call is TRBV5-1, the J call TRBJ1-6; no clear D gene. Germline loops: CDR1 SGHRS, CDR2 YFSETQ. CDR3 size: 16 residues. The V and J ends lost 0 bases and 3 bases respectively, with 10 bases between them. The CDR3 region is CASSLEVGLYNSPLHF. CDR3 DNA sequence: TGCGCCAGCAGCTTGGAGGTTGGTCTCTATAATTCACCCCTCCACTTT. Based on the CDR3 plus reference TRBV5-1 and TRBJ1-6, the full variable domain is KAGVTQTPRYLIKTRGQQVTLSCSPISGHRSVSWYQQTPGQGLQFLFEYFSETQRNKGNFPGRFSGRQFSNSRSEMNVSTLELGDSALYLCASSLEVGLYNSPLHFGNGTRLTVT.

The rearrangement uses TRBV6-2 or TRBV6-3 and TRBJ1-5; D gene unclear. Trimming stripped 1 base from V and 4 bases from J, with 8 bases between. Germline V gene data show CDR1 as MNHEY and CDR2 as SVGEGT. CDR3 size: 14 residues. CDR3 nucleotide sequence: TGTGCCAGCAGTTACTTGACGGGTAATCAGCCCCAGCATTTT. This sequence encodes CASSYLTGNQPQHF.

This clonotype occurred a few times. The CDR3 nucleotides read TGTGCCAGCAGTCAACCAGGGGGCTTCGCTGAAGCTTTCTTT. It codes for CASSQPGGFAEAFF. V usage is TRBV6-2 or TRBV6-3 and J usage is TRBJ1-1, with 8 nucleotides matching TRBD1. Germline CDR1 is MNHEY and CDR2 is SVGEGT. V was pared by 5 bases and J by 6 bases, with 8 bases of the junction left unmatched. The CDR3 spans 14 residues.

The J gene is TRBJ2-1, the V gene TRBV7-2, with D unresolved. The V end lost 1 base, the J end lost 0 bases, and 7 bases lay between the germline ends. This CDR3 comprises 15 residues. Per the germline V gene, CDR1 is SGHTA and CDR2 is FQGNSA. The CDR3 bases are TGTGCCAGCAGCTTAGACTACCCCTCCTACAATGAGCAGTTCTTC. As protein: CASSLDYPSYNEQFF.

This clonotype was found many times. V usage is TRBV7-9 and J usage is TRBJ2-1; D uncertain. The CDR3 has 14 amino acids. CDR1 and CDR2 from the germline V gene are SEHNR and FQNEAQ (reference sequence). V gave up 2 bases and J gave up 2 bases, with 7 bases separating them. CDR3: CASSLRHPYNEQFF. Here the CDR3 DNA reads TGTGCCAGCAGCTTAAGACACCCCTACAATGAGCAGTTCTTC.

This clonotype was seen only a few times. The chain is built from TRBV20-1 and TRBJ1-1, with 9 positions matching TRBD1. The germline V gene has CDR1 DFQATT and CDR2 SNEGSKA (reference sequence). After removal of 3 bases from V and 3 bases from J, the junction contained 11 bases not matched to a gene. The CDR3 has 16 amino acids. This chain's CDR3 is CSARNSAGTGHTEAFF. The DNA for the CDR3 is TGCAGTGCTAGGAATTCGGCGGGGACAGGGCACACTGAAGCTTTCTTT.

This clonotype was seen many times. J is TRBJ2-2 and V is TRBV5-1, with D tentatively TRBD2 (6 bases). The CDR3 runs to 15 residues. The V and J ends lost 2 bases and 0 bases respectively, with 8 bases between them. The germline gives CDR1 SGHRS, CDR2 YFSETQ. The CDR3 coding sequence is TGCGCCAGCAGCTTTAGCGGCCCGAACACCGGGGAGCTGTTTTTT. It specifies CASSFSGPNTGELFF.

This clonotype has just a few counts. This rearrangement joins TRBV27 to TRBJ2-5; no clear D. The CDR3 totals 14 residues. From germline, CDR1 is MNHEY and CDR2 SMNVEV (reference sequence). Trimming left V 3 bases short and J 2 bases short, with 10 bases between. CDR3: CASSFQTSQETQYF. CDR3 bases: TGTGCCAGCAGTTTCCAGACATCGCAAGAGACCCAGTACTTC.

The gene calls are TRBV28 and TRBJ1-5, with D possibly matching TRBD1 (6 bases). The V gene's germline CDR1 is MDHEN and CDR2 SYDVKM. The CDR3 is 13 residues long. V shed 10 bases and J shed 2 bases, with 12 bases lying between them. The CDR3 protein is CATAGAGNQPQHF. The CDR3 DNA follows: TGTGCCACCGCGGGGGCGGGCAATCAGCCCCAGCATTTT.

This clonotype showed up just a few times. This chain connects TRBV20-1 to TRBJ1-2; D may be TRBD1 (5 bases). CDR3 size: 13 residues. Germline CDR1 is DFQATT and CDR2 is SNEGSKA (reference sequence). Trimming removed 3 bases at V and 4 bases at J, with 12 bases between. The CDR3 loop is CSARWGSPYGYTF. The DNA for the CDR3 is TGCAGTGCTAGGTGGGGCTCGCCCTATGGCTACACCTTC.